Shown below are 17 T cell receptor beta chains from a single sample sequenced in a study of shared clonotypes between healthy human individuals. CD8 cells regarded as naive lacked CD45RO, were positively chosen for CCR7, and omitted terminally differentiated effector memory CD45RA+ cells. Profiling relied on immunoSEQ multiplex PCR, and the TCRdb table lists in-frame clones only, not all of them. The data show around 1.9 million clones, 85% to 95% seen once. Sequencing input: naive CD8+ T cells from PBMCs. The origin of the receptors is a young man in good health. Some clones in this sample may be carry-over from other donors' samples.

Remarks on this clone: Different DNA sequences within this sample yield the same CDR3. The gene calls are TRBV7-9 and TRBJ2-5; D possibly uses TRBD1 or TRBD2 (5 bases each). The CDR3 is made up of 14 amino acids. V lost 5 bases and J 4 bases, leaving 14 bases between the germline ends. The germline V gene encodes CDR1 SEHNR and CDR2 FQNEAQ (reference sequence). The DNA of the CDR3 is TGTGCCAGCAGCCTTGTGGGACCGGGAGAGACCCAGTACTTC. It yields the protein CASSLVGPGETQYF.

This chain uses TRBV28 with TRBJ1-5, with D perhaps TRBD1 (6 bases). CDR1 is MDHEN, CDR2 SYDVKM, per germline. V lost 2 bases, J lost 6 bases, and 14 bases lay in between. This CDR3 has 15 amino acids. CDR3 bases: TGTGCCAGCAGTTTAATACGAACAGGGACTCAGCCCCAGCATTTT. Translation gives CASSLIRTGTQPQHF. Looking up the rest from reference TRBV28 and TRBJ1-5 gives the full variable domain: DVKVTQSSRYLVKRTGEKVFLECVQDMDHENMFWYRQDPGLGLRLIYFSYDVKMKEKGDIPEGYSVSREKKERFSLILESASTNQTSMYLCASSLIRTGTQPQHFGDGTRLSIL.

The chain recombines TRBV7-9 with TRBJ2-1, with D unclear. The length of the CDR3 is 14 residues. From germline, CDR1 is SEHNR and CDR2 FQNEAQ (reference sequence). The V and J ends lost 5 bases and 0 bases respectively, with 8 bases between them. For the CDR3, the DNA is TGTGCCAGCAGCCCGCGGCTCTCCTACAATGAGCAGTTCTTC. Amino acid sequence: CASSPRLSYNEQFF.

The J gene is TRBJ1-5, the V gene TRBV7-8; TRBD1 agrees at 7 bases. V lost 5 bases to trimming and J lost 8 bases; unmatched junction nucleotides: 15. The germline CDR1 and CDR2 sequences are SGHVS and FQNEAQ. The CDR3 runs to 16 residues. CDR3 sequence: CASSPDWTGHGEPQHF. In nucleotides, the CDR3 is TGTGCCAGCAGCCCCGATTGGACAGGCCATGGGGAGCCCCAGCATTTT. Looking up the rest from reference TRBV7-8 and TRBJ1-5 gives the full variable domain: GAGVSQSPRYKVAKRGQDVALRCDPISGHVSLFWYQQALGQGPEFLTYFQNEAQLDKSGLPSDRFFAERPEGSVSTLKIQRTQQEDSAVYLCASSPDWTGHGEPQHFGDGTRLSIL.

The V gene is TRBV5-5, the J gene TRBJ2-6; a possible D gene is TRBD1 (5 bases). The V and J ends lost 4 bases and 0 bases respectively, with 8 bases between them. The CDR3 is made up of 15 amino acids. Germline V gene data show CDR1 as SGHKS and CDR2 as YYEKEE (reference sequence). The DNA of the CDR3 is TGTGCCAGCAGCAACGGACACTCTGGGGCCAACGTCCTGACTTTC. It translates to CASSNGHSGANVLTF.

The chain combines TRBV27 with TRBJ2-3; tentative D call: TRBD2 (5 bases). This CDR3 has 16 residues. Trimming pared 3 bases from V and 2 bases from J, leaving 15 bases between. In germline, CDR1 is MNHEY, CDR2 SMNVEV (reference sequence). CDR3 DNA sequence: TGTGCCAGCAGTTTGTTGCGGAGGTCTCTCACAGATACGCAGTATTTT. Its translation is CASSLLRRSLTDTQYF.

CDR3 loop: CASRETGTGYYEQYF. The CDR3 nucleotides are TGTGCCAGTAGAGAAACCGGGACAGGGTACTACGAGCAGTACTTC. V and J are TRBV19 and TRBJ2-7, with 9 bases fitting TRBD1. CDR3 length: 15 amino acids. Germline values: CDR1 LNHDA, CDR2 SQIVND (reference sequence). The trim removed 6 bases at V and 3 bases at J, leaving 9 bases unmatched. The full variable domain, its missing parts supplied by reference TRBV19 and TRBJ2-7, is DGGITQSPKYLFRKEGQNVTLSCEQNLNHDAMYWYRQDPGQGLRLIYYSQIVNDFQKGDIAEGYSVSREKKESFPLTVTSAQKNPTAFYLCASRETGTGYYEQYFGPGTRLTVT.

V and J are TRBV7-2 and TRBJ1-5; 8 bases agree with TRBD1. This CDR3 spans 16 amino acids. The V segment lost 3 bases and the J segment 5 bases; nucleotides outside the gene matches: 9. Germline V lookup: CDR1 SGHTA, CDR2 FQGNSA. CDR3 sequence reads: CASSLTGDGRDQPQHF. DNA of the CDR3: TGTGCCAGCAGCTTGACAGGGGATGGACGAGATCAGCCCCAGCATTTT.

The rearrangement links TRBV28 to TRBJ2-1, with 11 nucleotides matching TRBD2. Germline V lookup: CDR1 MDHEN, CDR2 SYDVKM. V shed 6 bases, J shed 4 bases, and the junction held 8 bases outside the gene matches. This CDR3 region has 16 residues. The CDR3, as DNA: TGTGCCAGCAGACAGACTAGCGGGATCTTTTACAATGAGCAGTTCTTC. Its protein product is CASRQTSGIFYNEQFF. Looking up the rest from reference TRBV28 and TRBJ2-1 gives the full variable domain: DVKVTQSSRYLVKRTGEKVFLECVQDMDHENMFWYRQDPGLGLRLIYFSYDVKMKEKGDIPEGYSVSREKKERFSLILESASTNQTSMYLCASRQTSGIFYNEQFFGPGTRLTVL.

With regard to this clone: Other DNA sequences in the same sample also yield this CDR3. The V call is TRBV27, the J call TRBJ1-1; 7 nucleotides line up with TRBD1. This CDR3 is built from 13 residues. Germline V gives CDR1 MNHEY, CDR2 SMNVEV (reference sequence). Losses at the gene ends were 6 bases for V and 1 base for J; bases not matched to a gene: 2. This CDR3 reads CASSRDRNTEAFF. The CDR3 region has the DNA TGTGCCAGCAGCCGGGACAGGAACACTGAAGCTTTCTTT.

The chain couples TRBV30 to TRBJ1-1; D gene uncertain. The CDR3 covers 14 residues. CDR1 and CDR2 from the germline V gene are GTSNPN and SVGIG (reference sequence). Trimming removed 0 bases from V and 10 bases from J, with 18 bases in between. In DNA form, the CDR3 reads TGTGCCTGGAGTGTGAGTTGGGAACTCGAGCGAGCTTTCTTT. It is translated as CAWSVSWELERAFF.

This clone was seen a handful of times. The gene calls are TRBV19 and TRBJ2-7; D remains ambiguous. The CDR3 is 12 residues long. V lost 6 bases and J lost 2, with 8 bases in between. CDR1 LNHDA and CDR2 SQIVND come from the germline V gene (reference sequence). The CDR3 here is CASSTAAYEQYF. DNA of the CDR3: TGTGCCAGTAGCACCGCCGCCTACGAGCAGTACTTC.

The chain joins TRBV19 to TRBJ2-1; D perhaps matches TRBD2 (6 bases). CDR1 LNHDA and CDR2 SQIVND come from the germline V gene (reference sequence). The V end lost 5 bases, the J end lost 9 bases, and 14 bases lay between the germline ends. CDR3 size: 13 residues. This chain's CDR3 is CASSRVSGSEQFF. The CDR3 bases are TGTGCCAGTAGTCGAGTTAGCGGCAGTGAGCAGTTCTTC.

The rearrangement joins TRBV7-7 to TRBJ2-2; 10 nucleotides align to TRBD1. Germline V gives CDR1 SSHAT, CDR2 FNYEAQ (reference sequence). The CDR3 contains 15 residues. The V and J ends lost 4 bases and 5 bases, in that order; junction bases with no gene match: 4. CDR3 in DNA: TGTGCCAGCAGCTCGGACAGGGGGACGACCGGGGAGCTGTTTTTT. It translates to CASSSDRGTTGELFF. The whole variable domain, remainder taken from reference TRBV7-7 and TRBJ2-2, is GAGVSQSPRYKVTKRGQDVTLRCDPISSHATLYWYQQALGQGPEFLTYFNYEAQPDKSGLPSDRFSAERPEGSISTLTIQRTEQRDSAMYRCASSSDRGTTGELFFGEGSRLTVL.

The chain joins TRBV28 to TRBJ2-6; D remains unclear. This CDR3 is 16 amino acids long. V lost 8 bases, J lost 0 bases, and 14 bases lay in between. Germline loops: CDR1 MDHEN, CDR2 SYDVKM. CDR3 protein: CASRHGPYSGANVLTF. The CDR3 DNA reads as TGTGCCAGCCGCCACGGTCCTTACTCTGGGGCCAACGTCCTGACTTTC.

This chain connects TRBV19 to TRBJ2-7; TRBD1 matches 8 bases. Germline CDR1 and CDR2: LNHDA and SQIVND (reference sequence). The CDR3 contains 13 residues. Trimming removed 1 base from V and 5 bases from J; junction bases left unmatched: 1. The CDR3 DNA sequence: TGTGCCAGTAGTATAGGGGACAGGAACGAGCAGTACTTC. Protein: CASSIGDRNEQYF.

The chain has TRBV7-9 and TRBJ2-7; TRBD1 matches 9 bases. J lost 5 bases, V lost 5 bases, and 7 bases had no gene match. Germline CDR1 reads SEHNR; CDR2 reads FQNEAQ (reference sequence). This CDR3 spans 14 amino acids. CDR3 loop: CASSGRDREHEQYF. The CDR3 nucleotides read TGTGCCAGCAGCGGACGGGACAGGGAACACGAGCAGTACTTC.